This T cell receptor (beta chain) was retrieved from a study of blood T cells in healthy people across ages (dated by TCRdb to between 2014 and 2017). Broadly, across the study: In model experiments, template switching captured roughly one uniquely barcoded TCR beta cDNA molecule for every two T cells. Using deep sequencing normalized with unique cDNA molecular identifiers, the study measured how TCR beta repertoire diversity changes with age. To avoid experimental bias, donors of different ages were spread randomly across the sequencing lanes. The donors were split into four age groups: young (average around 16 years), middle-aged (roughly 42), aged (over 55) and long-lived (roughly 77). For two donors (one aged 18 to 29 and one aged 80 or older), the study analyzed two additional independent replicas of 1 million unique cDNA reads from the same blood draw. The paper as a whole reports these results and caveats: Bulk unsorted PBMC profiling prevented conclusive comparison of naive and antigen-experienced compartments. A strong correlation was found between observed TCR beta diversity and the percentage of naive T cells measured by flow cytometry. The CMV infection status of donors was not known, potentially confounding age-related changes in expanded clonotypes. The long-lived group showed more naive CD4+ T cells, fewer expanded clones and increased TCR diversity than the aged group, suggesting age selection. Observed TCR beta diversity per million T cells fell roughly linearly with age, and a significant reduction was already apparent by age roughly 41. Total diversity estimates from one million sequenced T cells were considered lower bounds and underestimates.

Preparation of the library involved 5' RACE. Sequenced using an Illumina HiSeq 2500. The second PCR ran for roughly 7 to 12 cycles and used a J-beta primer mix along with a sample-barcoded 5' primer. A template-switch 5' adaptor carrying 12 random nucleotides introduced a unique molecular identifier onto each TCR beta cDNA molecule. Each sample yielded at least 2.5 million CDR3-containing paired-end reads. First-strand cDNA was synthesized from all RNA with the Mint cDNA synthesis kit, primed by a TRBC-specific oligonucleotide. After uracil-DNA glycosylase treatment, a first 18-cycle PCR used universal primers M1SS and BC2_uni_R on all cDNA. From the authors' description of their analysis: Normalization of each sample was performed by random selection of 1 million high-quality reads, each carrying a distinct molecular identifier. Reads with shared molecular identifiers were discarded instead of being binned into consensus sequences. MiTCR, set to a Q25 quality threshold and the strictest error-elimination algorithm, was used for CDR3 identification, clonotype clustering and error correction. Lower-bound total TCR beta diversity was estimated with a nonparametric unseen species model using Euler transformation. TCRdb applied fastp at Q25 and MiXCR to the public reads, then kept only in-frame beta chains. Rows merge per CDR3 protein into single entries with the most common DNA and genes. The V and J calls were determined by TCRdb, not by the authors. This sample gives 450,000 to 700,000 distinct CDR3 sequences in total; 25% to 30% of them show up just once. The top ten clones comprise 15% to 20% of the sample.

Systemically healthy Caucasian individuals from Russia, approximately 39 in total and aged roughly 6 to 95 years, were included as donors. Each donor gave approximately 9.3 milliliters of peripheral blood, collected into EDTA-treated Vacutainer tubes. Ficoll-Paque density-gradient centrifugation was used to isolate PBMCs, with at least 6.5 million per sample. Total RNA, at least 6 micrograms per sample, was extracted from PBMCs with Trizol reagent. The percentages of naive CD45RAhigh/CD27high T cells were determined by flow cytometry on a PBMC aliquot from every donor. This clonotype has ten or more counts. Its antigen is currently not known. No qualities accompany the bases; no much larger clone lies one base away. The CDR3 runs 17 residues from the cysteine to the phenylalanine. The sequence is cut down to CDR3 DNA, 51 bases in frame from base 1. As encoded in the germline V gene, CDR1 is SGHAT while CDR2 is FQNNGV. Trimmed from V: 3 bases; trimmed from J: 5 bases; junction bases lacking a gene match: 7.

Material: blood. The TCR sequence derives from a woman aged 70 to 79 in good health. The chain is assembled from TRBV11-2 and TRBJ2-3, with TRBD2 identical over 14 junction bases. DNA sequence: TGTGCCAGCAGCTTGGGTAGACTAGCGGGGGGGGGAGATACGCAGTATTTT. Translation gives CASSLGRLAGGGDTQYF.